These 8 T cell receptor beta chains originate from one sample sequenced in a study of blood T cell repertoires in COVID-19. Libraries were prepared by immunoSEQ multiplex PCR; TCRdb keeps only in-frame clonotypes and omits some of them. The profile shows fewer than 120,000 clones, under 75% of them singletons. The source material was peripheral blood. Receptors were obtained from a woman aged 55 to 70 with acute or convalescent COVID-19.

The chain has TRBV30 and TRBJ2-7; TRBD1 might be the D (5 bases). This CDR3 has 13 residues. Deletions cut 1 base from V and 3 bases from J, with 10 bases between. Germline loops: CDR1 GTSNPN, CDR2 SVGIG (reference sequence). The CDR3 coding sequence is TGTGCCTGGAGTGCAGGGATCTTCTACGAGCAGTACTTC. Its protein is CAWSAGIFYEQYF. The full variable domain, completed using reference TRBV30 and TRBJ2-7, is SQTIHQWPATLVQPVGSPLSLECTVEGTSNPNLYWYRQAAGRGLQLLFYSVGIGQISSEVPQNLSASRPQDRQFILSSKKLLLSDSGFYLCAWSAGIFYEQYFGPGTRLTVT.

This clone was seen just once. The V gene is TRBV7-2, the J gene TRBJ2-5; 13 bases fit TRBD2. CDR1 SGHTA and CDR2 FQGNSA come from the germline V gene. V trimming: 5 bases; J trimming: 4 bases; junction bases outside the gene matches: 4. This CDR3 has 15 amino acids. The CDR3, as DNA: TGTGCCAGCAGCGGACTAGCGGGGGAGCGAGAGACCCAGTACTTC. Translated: CASSGLAGERETQYF.

V and J are TRBV11-2 and TRBJ1-2; no clear D gene. Trimming took off 5 bases at V and 4 bases at J, with 17 bases between the two ends. This CDR3 has 15 amino acids. The germline CDR1 and CDR2 sequences are SGHAT and FQNNGV. The CDR3 region has the DNA TGTGCCAGCAGCACGGTTCGTAGGGAGCCCTATGGCTACACCTTC. It encodes CASSTVRREPYGYTF.

CDR3 in amino acids: CASKPGGFYEQYF. CDR3 DNA: TGTGCCAGCAAACCAGGGGGATTCTACGAGCAGTACTTC. This sequence joins TRBV6-5 and TRBJ2-7; TRBD1 matches at 7 bases. Germline CDR1 is MNHEY and CDR2 is SVGAGI. V lost 7 bases to trimming and J lost 3 bases; unmatched junction nucleotides: 6. The CDR3 length is 13 residues.

V gene TRBV5-1 combines with J gene TRBJ1-2; 8 bases match TRBD1. The ends lost 3 bases at V and 6 bases at J; junction bases unmatched: 4. Germline V CDR1 and CDR2: SGHRS, YFSETQ. The CDR3 has 13 amino acids. Written as DNA, the CDR3 is TGCGCCAGCAGCTCGACAGGGGACGATGGCTACACCTTC. It is translated as CASSSTGDDGYTF. Variable domain in full (rest from reference TRBV5-1 and TRBJ1-2): KAGVTQTPRYLIKTRGQQVTLSCSPISGHRSVSWYQQTPGQGLQFLFEYFSETQRNKGNFPGRFSGRQFSNSRSEMNVSTLELGDSALYLCASSSTGDDGYTFGSGTRLTVV.

Ten or more counts support this clone. This sequence joins TRBV29-1 and TRBJ2-1; no clear D. Germline assignment: CDR1 SQVTM and CDR2 ANQGSEA. Trimming shortened V by 4 bases and J by 5 bases, and 6 bases separated the two germline ends. The CDR3 spans 11 residues. CDR3 loop: CSVATNNEQFF. As DNA, the CDR3 is TGCAGCGTTGCCACAAACAATGAGCAGTTCTTC.

The V call is TRBV6-5, the J call TRBJ1-6; the D is unclear. Trimming removed 4 bases from V and 10 bases from J, with 17 bases in between. The CDR3 has 15 residues. Germline V gene lookup returns CDR1 MNHEY and CDR2 SVGAGI. The CDR3 DNA reads TGTGCCAGCAGTTCAGCCCAAGGAGTGTGGTCACCCCTCCACTTT. Protein: CASSSAQGVWSPLHF.

The chain carries TRBV7-2 and TRBJ1-2; 10 bases map to TRBD1. The CDR3 runs to 15 residues. V dropped 2 bases and J dropped 5; count of bases not matched to a gene: 5. Germline V gene lookup returns CDR1 SGHTA and CDR2 FQGNSA. DNA of the CDR3: TGTGCCAGCAGCTTAAATCCGGGACAGGGGTATGGCTACACCTTC. Its translation: CASSLNPGQGYGYTF.